The T cell receptor beta chain described here comes from a study of T cells expressing NK-cell markers. Reanalyzing the 5' RACE reads, TCRdb keeps one entry per CDR3 protein, without DNA. The sample table includes fewer than 300,000 distinct CDR3 sequences. CDR1 and CDR2 (germline): SEHNR, FQNEAQ (reference sequence). The CDR3 runs 13 residues. The rearrangement joins TRBV7-9 to TRBJ2-7; TCRdb returns TRBD2, unconfirmable since there is no DNA. Specimen: blood T cells: a sorted CD56 or NKG2C T cell subset, CD4+ or CD8+ T cells, or bulk PBMC T cells (not recorded which). This receptor was identified in a woman between 18 and 75 years old in good health. This CDR3 reads CASSFDPLGEQYF. Using reference TRBV7-9 and TRBJ2-7 for the parts outside the CDR3, the full variable domain is DTGVSQNPRHKITKRGQNVTFRCDPISEHNRLYWYRQTLGQGPEFLTYFQNEAQLEKSRLLSDRFSAERPKGSFSTLEIQRTEQGDSAMYLCASSFDPLGEQYFGPGTRLTVT.